These 10 T cell receptor beta chains share one sample of origin, sequenced in a study of blood T cells in healthy people across ages (dated by TCRdb to 2015 to 2017). Library preparation was by 5' RACE. Instrument on record: Illumina HiSeq 2500. A second roughly 6 to 12 cycle PCR used a sample-barcoded 5' primer and a J-beta primer mix. TCRdb reworked the public reads: Q25 trimming with fastp, MiXCR clone assembly, productive beta chains retained. Rows with one shared CDR3 protein collapse into an entry with the most common genes and DNA. This sample gives roughly 560,000 distinct CDR3 sequences in total; around 24% of them show up just once. Around 10% of the sample rests with the top ten. This sample also appeared in a second study, on T cells of mothers and their children.

The sequencing sample was made of blood. These receptor sequences come from a boy aged 5-17 years in good health.

The V gene is TRBV4-3, the J gene TRBJ2-5; 10 bases map to TRBD2. The CDR3 extends over 17 amino acids. The J segment lost 3 bases and the V segment lost 0 bases, leaving 7 bases of the junction unmatched. Germline CDR1 reads LGHNA; CDR2 reads YSLEER. The CDR3 region has the DNA TGCGCCAGCAGCCAAGATAGAGCGGGGGGGCTGGAAGAGACCCAGTACTTC. This translates into CASSQDRAGGLEETQYF.

This chain uses TRBV7-8 with TRBJ1-1; D is unresolved. Germline-derived CDR1 and CDR2 are SGHVS and FQNEAQ. V lost 1 base and J 11 bases, leaving 11 bases between the germline ends. The CDR3 runs to 12 residues. The CDR3 DNA follows: TGTGCCAGCAGCTTAGGTGCGGGAGAGGCTTTCTTT. It encodes CASSLGAGEAFF.

Worth noting for this clonotype: Mismatch with germline at one junction end may stem from a read error. The CDR3 reads CASSSQFLKREGQAKDIQYF. The CDR3 DNA is TGTGCCAGCAGTTCACAGTTCCTCAAGCGGGAGGGCCAAGCCAAAGACATTCAGTACTTC. The chain links TRBV6-5 to TRBJ2-4; 10 bases agree with TRBD2. Germline V gives CDR1 MNHEY, CDR2 SVGAGI. There are 20 residues in the CDR3.

The table lists this clonotype with a few counts. V and J are TRBV7-9 and TRBJ2-5, with a possible D match to TRBD2 (6 bases). The J call may be mistaken, given a closer DNA end match to TRBJ2-1. The CDR3 covers 15 residues. The germline V gene has CDR1 SEHNR and CDR2 FQNEAQ (reference sequence). The CDR3 nucleotides are TGTGCCAGCAGCCCCTCGGGAGCTGTCTACAATGAGCAGTTCTTC. Encoded protein: CASSPSGAVYNEQFF.

The genes are TRBV12-3 or TRBV12-4 and TRBJ2-1; D unclear. Trimming shortened V by 8 bases and J by 2 bases, and 13 bases separated the two germline ends. The CDR3 is 14 residues long. The CDR3 DNA is TGTGCCAGCCAGTCCCCATCAGCCTACAATGAGCAGTTCTTC. This codes for CASQSPSAYNEQFF.

This clonotype was seen a handful of times. J is TRBJ2-5 and V is TRBV20-1; 10 bases match TRBD2. The germline gives CDR1 DFQATT, CDR2 SNEGSKA (reference sequence). The CDR3 is 16 residues long. Losses at the gene ends were 1 base for V and 5 bases for J; bases not matched to a gene: 10. CDR3 nucleotides: TGCAGTGCTAGAGCAAGTAGCGGGGGGCCGGGGGAGACCCAGTACTTC. Protein sequence: CSARASSGGPGETQYF.

This sequence joins TRBV9 and TRBJ2-3; D is possibly TRBD2 (5 bases). Germline lookup yields CDR1 SGDLS and CDR2 YYNGEE. V shed 6 bases and J shed 6 bases, with 20 bases lying between them. The CDR3 is 15 amino acids. CDR3 amino acids: CASTQGLEGWDTQYF. CDR3 nucleotide sequence: TGTGCCAGCACTCAAGGACTCGAGGGATGGGATACGCAGTATTTT.

V and J are TRBV10-3 and TRBJ2-5; D is ambiguous. From germline, CDR1 is ENHRY and CDR2 SYGVKD. This CDR3 is 19 amino acids long. V was shortened by 0 bases and J by 1 base, with 21 bases between the two germline ends. In DNA, the CDR3 is TGTGCCATCAGTGAGTCGGGAAAACGGATTTGGCTTTCCCAAGAGACCCAGTACTTC. Encoded protein: CAISESGKRIWLSQETQYF.

This clonotype was picked up a small number of times. V gene TRBV2 combines with J gene TRBJ2-7, with D perhaps matching TRBD1 or TRBD2 (6 bases each). Germline CDR1 is SNHLY and CDR2 is FYNNEI. V was clipped by 5 bases and J by 6 bases, with 14 bases between them. There are 13 residues in the CDR3. In DNA form, the CDR3 reads TGTGCCAGCAGTATAGAAGGGGGAGGCGAGCAGTACTTC. Amino acid sequence: CASSIEGGGEQYF.

V usage is TRBV7-9 and J usage is TRBJ2-3; tentative D call: TRBD1 (6 bases). There are 17 residues in the CDR3. CDR1 is SEHNR and CDR2 is FQNEAQ in the germline V gene (reference sequence). Trimming removed 3 bases from V and 6 bases from J, with 22 bases in between. CDR3 in amino acids: CASSFVQGPRGSDTQYF. DNA of the CDR3: TGTGCCAGCAGCTTTGTCCAGGGGCCCCGGGGCTCCGATACGCAGTATTTT. The variable domain in full, completed from reference TRBV7-9 and TRBJ2-3, reads DTGVSQNPRHKITKRGQNVTFRCDPISEHNRLYWYRQTLGQGPEFLTYFQNEAQLEKSRLLSDRFSAERPKGSFSTLEIQRTEQGDSAMYLCASSFVQGPRGSDTQYFGPGTRLTVL.